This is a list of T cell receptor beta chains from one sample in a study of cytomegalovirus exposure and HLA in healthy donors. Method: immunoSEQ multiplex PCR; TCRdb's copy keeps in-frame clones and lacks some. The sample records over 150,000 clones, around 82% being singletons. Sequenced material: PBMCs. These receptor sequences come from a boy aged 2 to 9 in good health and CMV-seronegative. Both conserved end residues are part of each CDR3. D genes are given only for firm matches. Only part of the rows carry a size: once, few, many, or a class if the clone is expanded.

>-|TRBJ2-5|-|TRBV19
TGTGCCAGTAGTATAGCCGGGGGTGAAGAGACCCAGTACTTC
CASSIAGGEETQYF
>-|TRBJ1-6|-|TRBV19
TGTGCCAGTAGTCCCCGGAGGCCCCTCCACTTT
CASSPRRPLHF
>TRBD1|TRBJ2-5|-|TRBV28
TGTGCCAGCAGCCCAGGGGGCAGGAAGACCCAGTACTTC
CASSPGGRKTQYF
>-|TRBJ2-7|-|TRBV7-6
TGTGCCAGCAGCTTAGCGGGGACAATCGACGAGCAGTACTTC
CASSLAGTIDEQYF
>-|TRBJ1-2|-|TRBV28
TGTGCCAGCAATATTCTATCACCAACTACCTATGGCTACACCTTC
CASNILSPTTYGYTF
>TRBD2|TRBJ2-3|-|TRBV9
TGTGCCAGCAGCGCCAGAGCGGGAGAGACAGATACGCAGTATTTT
CASSARAGETDTQYF
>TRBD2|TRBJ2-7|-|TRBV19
TGTGCCTCAGCGGAGAGCGGGGTTGCGGGGTACGAGCAGTACTTC
CASAESGVAGYEQYF
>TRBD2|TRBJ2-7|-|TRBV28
TGTGCCAGCAGTTTAACTAGCGGCACCTACGAGCAGTACTTC
CASSLTSGTYEQYF
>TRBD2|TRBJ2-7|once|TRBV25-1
TGTGCCAGCAGTCCTCTAGCGGGAGGGATCTACGAGCAGTACTTC
CASSPLAGGIYEQYF
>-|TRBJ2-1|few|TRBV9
TGTGCCAGCAGCCCCCGAATAGAGGGCAATGAGCAGTTCTTC
CASSPRIEGNEQFF
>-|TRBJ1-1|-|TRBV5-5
TGTGCCAGCAGCTTGGTTCCCGGGAACACTGAAGCTTTCTTT
CASSLVPGNTEAFF
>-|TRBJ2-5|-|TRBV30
TGTGCCTGGAGTGCGGCAGGGGGGCGGGAGACCCAGTACTTC
CAWSAAGGRETQYF
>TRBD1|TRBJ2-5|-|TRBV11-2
TGTGCCAGCAGCCCGGACAGGGTCCAAGAGACCCAGTACTTC
CASSPDRVQETQYF
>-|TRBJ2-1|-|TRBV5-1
TGCGCCAGCAGCTGGGCTCAGAGCTCCTACAATGAGCAGTTCTTC
CASSWAQSSYNEQFF
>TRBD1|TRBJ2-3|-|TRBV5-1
TGCGCCAGCAGCGTACTCGGACAGGGAACAGATACGCAGTATTTT
CASSVLGQGTDTQYF
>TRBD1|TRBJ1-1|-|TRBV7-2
TGTGCCAGCGTAAGGAGACAGGGGAGCTCTGAAGCTTTCTTT
CASVRRQGSSEAFF
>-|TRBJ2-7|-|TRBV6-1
TGTGCCAGCAGTGAAGTCCGGGTCTCCCTCAACGAGCAGTACTTC
CASSEVRVSLNEQYF
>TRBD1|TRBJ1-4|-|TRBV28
TGTGCCAGTACCGGGACAGGGAATGAAAAACTGTTTTTT
CASTGTGNEKLFF
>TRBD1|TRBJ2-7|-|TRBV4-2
TGTGCCAGCAGCCAAGATCTAGGGGGCGGGCTCTCCTACGAGCAGTACTTC
CASSQDLGGGLSYEQYF
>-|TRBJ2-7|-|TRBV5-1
TGCGCCAGCAGCTTGGGGAGTACACGCGAGCAGTACTTC
CASSLGSTREQYF
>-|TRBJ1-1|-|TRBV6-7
TGTGCCAGCCTTCGCGGGTACGCTGAAGCTTTCTTT
CASLRGYAEAFF
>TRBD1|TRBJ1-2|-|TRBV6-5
TGTGCCAGCAGTTCTTTGGGAGAGGGGGCGAGTGGCTACACCTTC
CASSSLGEGASGYTF
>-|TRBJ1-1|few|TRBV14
TGTGCCAGCAGCCGCCTTACTCAGCGCCTAGGCACTGAAGCTTTCTTT
CASSRLTQRLGTEAFF
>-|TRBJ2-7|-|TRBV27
TGTGCCAGCAGTTTAAGGCGCGGTTACTACGAGCAGTACTTC
CASSLRRGYYEQYF
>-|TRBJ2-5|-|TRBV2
TGTGCCAGCAGTGCAGGATCCTCTACGTGGCAGTACTTC
CASSAGSSTWQYF
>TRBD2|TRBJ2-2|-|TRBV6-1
TGTGCCAGCAGTCCGGGAGGGGCGTCGGGGGAGCTGTTTTTT
CASSPGGASGELFF
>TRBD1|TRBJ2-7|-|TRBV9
TGTGCCAGCAGCCCCCGTGGGGGACAGGGGGCGGACGAGCAGTACTTC
CASSPRGGQGADEQYF
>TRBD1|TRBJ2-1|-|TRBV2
TGTGCCACAGGGGACAGGGCCGGGACAGCGGGGTCCAATGAGCAGTTCTTC
CATGDRAGTAGSNEQFF
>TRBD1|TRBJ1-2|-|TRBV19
TGTGCCAGTAGGGACAGGGGGCCTCTGGCTTGGGGCTACACCTTC
CASRDRGPLAWGYTF
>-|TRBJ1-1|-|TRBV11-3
TGTGCCAGCAGCTTAAGCAGGGGCACTGAAGCTTTCTTT
CASSLSRGTEAFF
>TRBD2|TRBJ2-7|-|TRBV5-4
TGTGCCAGCAGCCCCGGACTAGCTGAAGCCTACGAGCAGTACTTC
CASSPGLAEAYEQYF
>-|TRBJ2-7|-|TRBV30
TGTGCCTGGAGTGAAGACACCTCCTACGAGCAGTACTTC
CAWSEDTSYEQYF
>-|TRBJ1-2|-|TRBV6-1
TGTGCCAGTGCGGAGGGATGGGACTATGGCTACACCTTC
CASAEGWDYGYTF
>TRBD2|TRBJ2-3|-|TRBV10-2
TGCGCCAGCAAGCGGGAGGGCACAGATACGCAGTATTTT
CASKREGTDTQYF
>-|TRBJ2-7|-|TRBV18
TGTGCCAGCTCACCTCCGGAGGGGGCGGTCTACGAGCAGTACTTC
CASSPPEGAVYEQYF
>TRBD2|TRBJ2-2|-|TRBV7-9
TGTGCCAGCCGCGCGGGAGGGCCGGACGTGGACACCGGGGAGCTGTTTTTT
CASRAGGPDVDTGELFF
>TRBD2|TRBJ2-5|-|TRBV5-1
TGCGCCAGCAGCTTGGCCGCGAAAATGGGGGGGGTGAAAGAGACCCAGTACTTC
CASSLAAKMGGVKETQYF
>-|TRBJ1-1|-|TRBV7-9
TGTGCCAGCAGCTGGGGCCTAGAGACTGAAGCTTTCTTT
CASSWGLETEAFF
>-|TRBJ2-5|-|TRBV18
TGTGCCAGCTCCCCCACTGAGCGGGTGACCCAGTACTTC
CASSPTERVTQYF
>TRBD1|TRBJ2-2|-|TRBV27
TGTGCCAGTTCCGGGACAGGGGGTACCGGGGAGCTGTTTTTT
CASSGTGGTGELFF
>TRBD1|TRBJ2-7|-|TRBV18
TGTGCCAGCTCACCCTCAGGGGGAGCGGTCTACGAGCAGTACTTC
CASSPSGGAVYEQYF
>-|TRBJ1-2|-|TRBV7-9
TGTGCCAGCAGCCTACAGGGCAGGGTTAGCTACACCTTC
CASSLQGRVSYTF
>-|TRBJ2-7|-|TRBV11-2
TGTGCCAGCAGCACGACGTCTCTTATGGGAGAATCATACGAGCAGTACTTC
CASSTTSLMGESYEQYF
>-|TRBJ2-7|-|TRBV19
TGTGCCAGTAGTATTGCCCGGGAGATACCTTACTCATACGAGCAGTACTTC
CASSIAREIPYSYEQYF
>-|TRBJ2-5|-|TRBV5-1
TGCGCCAGCAGCGTTCAGGCAGATCAAGAGACCCAGTACTTC
CASSVQADQETQYF
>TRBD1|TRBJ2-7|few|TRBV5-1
TGCGCCAGCAGCACCGGGACAGCGATTCCCTACGAGCAGTACTTC
CASSTGTAIPYEQYF
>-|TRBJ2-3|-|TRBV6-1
TGTGCCAGCAGGACTACGAATACAGATACGCAGTATTTT
CASRTTNTDTQYF
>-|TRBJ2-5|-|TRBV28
TGTGCCAGCAGTCCCCGCCTTGGGCAGGGTCAAGAGACCCAGTACTTC
CASSPRLGQGQETQYF
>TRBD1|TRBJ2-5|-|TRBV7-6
TGTGCCAGCAGCGAAGACATCCCAGGGGGAGAGACCCAGTACTTC
CASSEDIPGGETQYF
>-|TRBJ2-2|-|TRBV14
TGTGCCAGCAGCCACATTACGGCCGGGGAGCTGTTTTTT
CASSHITAGELFF